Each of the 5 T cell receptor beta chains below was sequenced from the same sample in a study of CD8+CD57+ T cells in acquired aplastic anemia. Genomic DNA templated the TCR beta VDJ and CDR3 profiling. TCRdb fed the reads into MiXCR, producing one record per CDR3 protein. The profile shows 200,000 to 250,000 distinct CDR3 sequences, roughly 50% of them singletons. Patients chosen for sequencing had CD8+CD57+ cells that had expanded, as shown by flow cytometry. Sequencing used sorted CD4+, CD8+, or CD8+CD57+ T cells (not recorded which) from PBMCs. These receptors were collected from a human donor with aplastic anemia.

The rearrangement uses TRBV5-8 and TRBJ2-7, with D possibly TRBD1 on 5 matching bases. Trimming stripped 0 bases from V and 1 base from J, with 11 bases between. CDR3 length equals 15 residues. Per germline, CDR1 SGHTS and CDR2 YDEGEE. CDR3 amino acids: CASSLAQGRSYEQYF. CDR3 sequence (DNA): TGTGCCAGCAGCTTGGCTCAGGGCCGATCCTACGAGCAGTACTTC. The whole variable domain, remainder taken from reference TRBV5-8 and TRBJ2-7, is EAGVTQSPTHLIKTRGQQATLRCSPISGHTSVYWYQQALGLGLQFLLWYDEGEERNRGNFPPRFSGRQFPNYSSELNVNALELEDSALYLCASSLAQGRSYEQYFGPGTRLTVT.

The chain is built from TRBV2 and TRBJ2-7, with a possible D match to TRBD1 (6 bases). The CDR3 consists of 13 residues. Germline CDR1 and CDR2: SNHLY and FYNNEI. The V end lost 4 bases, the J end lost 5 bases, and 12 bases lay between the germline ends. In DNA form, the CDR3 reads TGTGCCAGCAGTGGGTACAGGGACAACGAGCAGTACTTC. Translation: CASSGYRDNEQYF.

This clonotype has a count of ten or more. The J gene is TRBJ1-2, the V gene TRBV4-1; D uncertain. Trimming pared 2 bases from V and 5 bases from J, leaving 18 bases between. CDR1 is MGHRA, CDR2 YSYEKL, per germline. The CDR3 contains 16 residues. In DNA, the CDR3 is TGCGCCAGCAGCCAAAGAATAGACCGGATTGCTTATGGCTACACCTTC. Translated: CASSQRIDRIAYGYTF.

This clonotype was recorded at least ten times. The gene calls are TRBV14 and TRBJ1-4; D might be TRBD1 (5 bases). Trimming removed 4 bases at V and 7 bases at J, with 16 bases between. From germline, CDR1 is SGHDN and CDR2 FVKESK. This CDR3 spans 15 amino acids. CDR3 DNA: TGTGCCAGCAGCCGAGGGGACTTACGGCCTGAAAAACTGTTTTTT. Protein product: CASSRGDLRPEKLFF.

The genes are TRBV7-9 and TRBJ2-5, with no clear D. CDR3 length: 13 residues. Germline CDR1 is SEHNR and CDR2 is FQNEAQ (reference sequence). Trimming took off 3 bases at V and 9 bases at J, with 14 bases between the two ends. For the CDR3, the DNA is TGTGCCAGCAGCTTGAGTGAAGGCGCGGCCCAGTACTTC. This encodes CASSLSEGAAQYF.